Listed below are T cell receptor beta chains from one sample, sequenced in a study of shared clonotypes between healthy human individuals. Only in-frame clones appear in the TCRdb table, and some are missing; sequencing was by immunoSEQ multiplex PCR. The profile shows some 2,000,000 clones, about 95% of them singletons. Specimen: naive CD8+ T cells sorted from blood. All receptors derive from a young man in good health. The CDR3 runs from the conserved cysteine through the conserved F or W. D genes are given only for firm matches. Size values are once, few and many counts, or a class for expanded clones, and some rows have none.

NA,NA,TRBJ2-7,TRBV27,CASRRTGTKDEQYF,TGTGCCAGCAGGAGAACCGGAACTAAGGACGAGCAGTACTTC
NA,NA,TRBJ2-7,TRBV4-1,CASSQVEAEKYEQYF,TGCGCCAGCAGCCAAGTTGAAGCGGAGAAATACGAGCAGTACTTC
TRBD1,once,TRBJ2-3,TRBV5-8,CASTTGQGGLDTQYF,TGTGCCAGCACTACCGGACAGGGGGGATTGGATACGCAGTATTTT
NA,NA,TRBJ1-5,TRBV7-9,CASSLGQLSNQPQHF,TGTGCCAGCAGCTTAGGGCAGCTTAGCAATCAGCCCCAGCATTTT
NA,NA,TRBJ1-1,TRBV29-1,CSAQENGLAFF,TGCAGCGCCCAGGAAAACGGGCTCGCTTTCTTT
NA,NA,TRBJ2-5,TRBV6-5,CASSYSNREQETQYF,TGTGCCAGCAGTTACTCCAACAGGGAACAAGAGACCCAGTACTTC
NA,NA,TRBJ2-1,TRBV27,CASSLAGATYNEQFF,TGTGCCAGCAGTTTGGCGGGGGCTACCTACAATGAGCAGTTCTTC
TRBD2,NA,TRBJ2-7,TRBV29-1,CSVGLTSGRSYEQYF,TGCAGCGTTGGTTTGACTAGCGGGAGGAGCTACGAGCAGTACTTC
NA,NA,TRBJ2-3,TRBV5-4,CASSLWGFASTDTQYF,TGTGCCAGCAGCTTGTGGGGATTCGCTAGCACAGATACGCAGTATTTT
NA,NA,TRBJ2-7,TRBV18,CASSPTSYEQYF,TGTGCCAGCTCACCAACGAGCTACGAGCAGTACTTC
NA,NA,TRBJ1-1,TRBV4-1,CASSHYEGLPEAFF,TGCGCCAGCAGCCACTATGAGGGGTTGCCTGAAGCTTTCTTT
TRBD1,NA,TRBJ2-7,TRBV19,CASSIAQGRIYEQYF,TGTGCCAGTAGTATCGCACAGGGGCGGATCTACGAGCAGTACTTC
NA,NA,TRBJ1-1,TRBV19,CASSLTGIWSTEAFF,TGTGCCAGTAGCCTCACAGGGATTTGGAGCACTGAAGCTTTCTTT
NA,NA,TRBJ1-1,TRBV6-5,CASSYSEGEAFF,TGTGCCAGCAGTTACTCTGAGGGAGAAGCTTTCTTT
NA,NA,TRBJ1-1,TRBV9,CASSPGWTEAFF,TGTGCCAGCAGCCCAGGTTGGACTGAAGCTTTCTTT
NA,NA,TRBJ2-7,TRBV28,CASSSTSPPKDEQYF,TGTGCCAGCAGTTCCACTAGTCCGCCGAAAGACGAGCAGTACTTC
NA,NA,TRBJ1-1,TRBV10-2,CASSDSKNTEAFF,TGCGCCAGCAGTGACAGTAAGAACACTGAAGCTTTCTTT
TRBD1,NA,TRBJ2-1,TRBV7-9,CASSPLVAGQGRSYNEQFF,TGTGCCAGCAGCCCTCTCGTAGCGGGACAGGGGCGCTCCTACAATGAGCAGTTCTTC
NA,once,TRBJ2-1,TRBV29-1,CSVVQGNNEQFF,TGCAGCGTTGTGCAGGGAAATAATGAGCAGTTCTTC
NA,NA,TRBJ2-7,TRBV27,CASSWGGPAYEQYF,TGTGCCAGCTCTTGGGGGGGGCCCGCCTACGAGCAGTACTTC
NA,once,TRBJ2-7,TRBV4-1,CASSQEAGGLYEQYF,TGCGCCAGCAGCCAAGAAGCCGGGGGTCTCTACGAGCAGTACTTC
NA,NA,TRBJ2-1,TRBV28,CASSSSLGSTAYNEQFF,TGTGCCAGCAGTTCCTCCCTCGGGTCAACGGCCTACAATGAGCAGTTCTTC
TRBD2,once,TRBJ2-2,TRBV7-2,CASSVTSANTGELFF,TGTGCCAGCAGCGTCACTAGCGCGAACACCGGGGAGCTGTTTTTT
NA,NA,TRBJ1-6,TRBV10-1,CASSEGSYNSPLHF,TGCGCCAGCAGTGAGGGGTCCTATAATTCACCCCTCCACTTT
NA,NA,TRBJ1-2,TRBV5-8,CASSLKGTAIYGYTF,TGTGCCAGCAGCTTGAAAGGGACGGCGATCTATGGCTACACCTTC
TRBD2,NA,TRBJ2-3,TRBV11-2,CASSLSGNPSTDTQYF,TGTGCCAGCAGCTTAAGCGGGAACCCTAGCACAGATACGCAGTATTTT
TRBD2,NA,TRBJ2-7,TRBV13,CASSLRASGDFYEQYF,TGTGCCAGCAGCTTAAGGGCTAGCGGAGACTTCTACGAGCAGTACTTC
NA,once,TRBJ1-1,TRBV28,CASSAEQGPNPEAFF,TGTGCCAGCAGTGCCGAACAGGGACCTAACCCTGAAGCTTTCTTT
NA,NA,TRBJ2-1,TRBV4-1,CASSQDSTLYNEQFF,TGCGCCAGCAGCCAAGATTCAACCCTCTACAATGAGCAGTTCTTC
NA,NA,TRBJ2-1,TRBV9,CASSATPGLRYEQFF,TGTGCCAGCAGCGCGACTCCGGGACTCCGTTATGAACAGTTCTTC
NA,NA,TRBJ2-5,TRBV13,CASSDQETQYF,TGTGCCAGCAGCGACCAAGAGACCCAGTACTTC
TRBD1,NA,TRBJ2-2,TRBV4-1,CASSHPTGGGTGELFF,TGCGCCAGCAGCCACCCAACAGGGGGCGGAACCGGGGAGCTGTTTTTT
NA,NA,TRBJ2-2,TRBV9,CASSKWTDNTGELFF,TGTGCCAGCAGCAAGTGGACAGATAACACCGGGGAGCTGTTTTTT